Listed below are T cell receptor beta chains from one sample, sequenced in a study of graft-versus-host responses after intestinal transplantation. Repertoires were generated with immunoSEQ multiplex PCR, while TCRdb's copy carries only in-frame clones and drops some. In the table there are approximately 58,000 clones, around 90% of which are singletons. This specimen consisted of PBMCs, obtained 26 days after transplant. Receptors were obtained from a human patient who received an intestinal transplant, so some T cells may come from the graft donor. CDR3s include the opening cysteine and the closing phenylalanine or tryptophan. D genes are given only for firm matches. Clone size appears in some rows only: once, few, many, or a class for an expanded clone.

J | D | size | V | DNA | CDR3
TRBJ1-6 | TRBD1 | . | TRBV6-1 | TGTGCCAGCAGTGGTGGGACAGGGGATAATTCACCCCTCCACTTT | CASSGGTGDNSPLHF
TRBJ2-5 | . | once | TRBV27 | TGTGCCAGCAGTTCCAAGACTAGTGTGTATGGGGAGACCCAGTACTTC | CASSSKTSVYGETQYF
TRBJ1-5 | . | . | TRBV6-1 | TGTGCCAGCAGTGAAGTACAAGATTATCAGCCCCAGCATTTT | CASSEVQDYQPQHF
TRBJ2-7 | . | . | TRBV5-1 | TGCGCCATTGCACTCGGGGGGCTATACCTCTACGAGCAGTACTTC | CAIALGGLYLYEQYF
TRBJ2-1 | TRBD2 | . | TRBV29-1 | TGCAGCGTTGAAGGAGGGGTCGGACTAGCGGCCAATGAGCAGTTCTTC | CSVEGGVGLAANEQFF
TRBJ2-7 | TRBD1 | . | TRBV5-1 | TGCGCCAGCATAGGGGACAGGGGGCGCCACGAGCAGTACTTC | CASIGDRGRHEQYF
TRBJ2-7 | TRBD2 | . | TRBV9 | TGTGCCAGCAGCAGCGGGGGGCCTGGTCGAGAGCAGTACTTC | CASSSGGPGREQYF
TRBJ1-5 | . | . | TRBV4-3 | TGCGCCAGCAGCCAAGGGTGGGGGGGGGCCAATCAGCCCCAGCATTTT | CASSQGWGGANQPQHF
TRBJ1-2 | . | . | TRBV27 | TGTGCCAGCAGTTATTACAGGGAGGGAGAGTACACCTTC | CASSYYREGEYTF
TRBJ1-1 | . | . | TRBV11-2 | TGTGCCAGCAGCTTAGGGTGGCTGAACACTGAAGCTTTCTTT | CASSLGWLNTEAFF
TRBJ1-1 | . | . | TRBV28 | TGTGCCAGCAGTTTGGGAAAGGGCGGAGGTAACACTGAAGCTTTCTTT | CASSLGKGGGNTEAFF
TRBJ1-4 | TRBD1 | . | TRBV30 | TGTGCCTCCGAGGGGGGACAGGGATATGAAAAACTGTTTTTT | CASEGGQGYEKLFF
TRBJ2-1 | . | . | TRBV19 | TGTGCCAGTCGGGGGTCCCCCTACAATGAGCAGTTCTTC | CASRGSPYNEQFF
TRBJ1-4 | . | once | TRBV25-1 | TGTGCCAGCAGTGAATTCAGGATCGGTGAAAAACTGTTTTTT | CASSEFRIGEKLFF
TRBJ2-7 | TRBD1 | . | TRBV11-2 | TGTGCCAGCAGCCTCACAGGGGGCTACGAGCAGTACTTC | CASSLTGGYEQYF
TRBJ2-7 | TRBD2 | . | TRBV27 | TGTGCCAGCAGTTTAGTGGCCCCGGCTAGCGGGAGTGCCTACGAGCAGTACTTC | CASSLVAPASGSAYEQYF
TRBJ1-6 | . | once | TRBV19 | TGTGCCAGTAGTCCTACGGACAGCCTCTCCTATAATTCACCCCTCCACTTT | CASSPTDSLSYNSPLHF
TRBJ1-1 | . | . | TRBV7-9 | TGTGCCAGCAGCCCCCCCTCGGGTCAGAACACTGAAGCTTTCTTT | CASSPPSGQNTEAFF